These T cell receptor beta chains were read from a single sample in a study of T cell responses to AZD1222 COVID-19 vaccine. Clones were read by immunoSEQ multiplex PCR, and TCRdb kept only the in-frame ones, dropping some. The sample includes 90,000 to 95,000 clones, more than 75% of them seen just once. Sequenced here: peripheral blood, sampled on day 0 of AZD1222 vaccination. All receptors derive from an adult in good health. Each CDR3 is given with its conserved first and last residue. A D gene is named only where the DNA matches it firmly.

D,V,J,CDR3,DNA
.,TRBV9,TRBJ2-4,CASSPNGLAKNIQYF,TGTGCCAGCAGCCCCAACGGATTGGCCAAAAACATTCAGTACTTC
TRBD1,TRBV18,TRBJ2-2,CASSPSTGPSSGELFF,TGTGCCAGCTCACCATCGACAGGGCCCTCCTCCGGGGAGCTGTTTTTT
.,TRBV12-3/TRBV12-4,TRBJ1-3,CASSFVASSTIYF,TGTGCCAGCAGTTTTGTGGCGAGTAGCACCATATATTTT
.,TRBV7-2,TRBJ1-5,CASSLARSGVQPQHF,TGTGCCAGCAGCTTAGCGAGGTCAGGGGTTCAGCCCCAGCATTTT
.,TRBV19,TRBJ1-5,CASSAWTASNQPQHF,TGTGCCAGTAGTGCGTGGACAGCTAGCAATCAGCCCCAGCATTTT
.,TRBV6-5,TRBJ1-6,CASSILTGNNSPLHF,TGTGCCAGCAGTATTTTGACAGGAAATAATTCACCCCTCCACTTT
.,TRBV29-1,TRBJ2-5,CSVVPSAENSRETQYF,TGCAGCGTTGTACCGTCAGCGGAGAACTCCAGGGAGACCCAGTACTTC
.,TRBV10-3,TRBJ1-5,CAISERGNQPQHF,TGTGCCATCAGTGAGCGCGGAAATCAGCCCCAGCATTTT
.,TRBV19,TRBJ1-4,CASSGRRRGSNEKLFF,TGTGCCAGTAGTGGCCGGAGGAGGGGAAGTAATGAAAAACTGTTTTTT
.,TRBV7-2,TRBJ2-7,CASSLSRLASYEQYF,TGTGCCAGCAGCTTATCCAGGCTAGCTTCCTACGAGCAGTACTTC
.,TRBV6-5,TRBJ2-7,CASNSPRSYEQYF,TGTGCCAGCAATTCCCCCAGGTCCTACGAGCAGTACTTC
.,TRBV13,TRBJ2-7,CASSLGTPRRTYEQYF,TGTGCCAGCAGCTTAGGGACCCCAAGGCGTACCTACGAGCAGTACTTC
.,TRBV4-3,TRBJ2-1,CASSQGGNGVGYNEQFF,TGCGCCAGCAGCCAAGGAGGGAACGGGGTGGGCTACAATGAGCAGTTCTTC
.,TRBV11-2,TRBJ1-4,CASSLSDPELFF,TGTGCCAGCAGCTTAAGTGATCCCGAACTGTTTTTT
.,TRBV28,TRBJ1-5,CASSLVPNQPQHF,TGTGCCAGCAGTTTAGTTCCTAATCAGCCCCAGCATTTT
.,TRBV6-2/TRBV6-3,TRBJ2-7,CASSYVARSSYEQYF,TGTGCCAGCAGTTACGTGGCCAGGAGCTCCTACGAGCAGTACTTC